This T cell receptor (beta chain) came from a study of blood T cell repertoires in COVID-19. J was trimmed by 4 bases and V by 5 bases; bases with no gene match: 10. This CDR3 has 16 amino acids. Germline values: CDR1 SNHLY, CDR2 FYNNEI. Method: immunoSEQ multiplex PCR; TCRdb's copy keeps in-frame clones and lacks some. Among 80,000 to 100,000 clones, roughly 84% were seen once, and the ten largest hold about 20%. This receptor was identified in a woman aged 80 or over in a cohort sampled during active or convalescent COVID-19. The sequenced sample consisted of peripheral blood. The J gene is TRBJ2-5, the V gene TRBV2; 10 bases fit TRBD1. This CDR3 reads CASSSMRTGGGETQYF. As DNA, the CDR3 is TGTGCCAGCAGTTCCATGAGGACAGGGGGGGGAGAGACCCAGTACTTC. Variable domain in full (rest from reference TRBV2 and TRBJ2-5): EPEVTQTPSHQVTQMGQEVILRCVPISNHLYFYWYRQILGQKVEFLVSFYNNEISEKSEIFDDQFSVERPDGSNFTLKIRSTKLEDSAMYFCASSSMRTGGGETQYFGPGTRLLVL.